One and the same sample provided the 2 T cell receptor beta chains below, sequenced in a study of cytomegalovirus exposure and HLA in healthy donors. Primers for the PCR totalled 60 Vbeta and 13 Jbeta. TCRdb's copy holds only in-frame clones and misses some; the assay was immunoSEQ multiplex PCR. The sample lists approximately 91,000 clones, 81% occurring once. Sequencing used PBMCs. Receptors were obtained from a human donor in good health.

This clone was seen more than once but under ten times. Here the CDR3 reads CASSERRSTSTDTQYF. The CDR3, as DNA: TGTGCCAGCAGTGAAAGGAGGTCTACTAGCACAGATACGCAGTATTTT. The V call is TRBV6-1, the J call TRBJ2-3, with TRBD2 as a possible D gene (5 bases). The germline V and J ends were trimmed by 2 bases and 0 bases, with 12 bases remaining between them. This CDR3 has 16 residues. The germline CDR1 and CDR2 sequences are MNHNS and SASEGT.

This sequence joins TRBV5-6 and TRBJ2-7; TRBD1 agrees at 12 bases. The CDR3 contains 15 residues. V lost 5 bases to trimming and J lost 1 base; unmatched junction nucleotides: 4. The germline CDR1 and CDR2 sequences are SGHDT and YYEEEE. CDR3 coding DNA: TGTGCCAGCAGGGCGGGACAGGGGGCTTCCTACGAGCAGTACTTC. Translated: CASRAGQGASYEQYF.